The entry below describes one TCR beta chain. This sample was taken from a study of sequential checkpoint blockade in melanoma. Study summary: First-line arms were nivolumab then ipilimumab, or the reverse, randomized 1:1.

Libraries were prepared by immunoSEQ multiplex PCR; TCRdb keeps only in-frame clonotypes and omits some of them. The sample has roughly 12,000 clones; roughly 60% are singletons. Trimming left V 1 base short and J 3 bases short, with 8 bases between. This CDR3 has 14 residues. Per the germline V gene, CDR1 is MGHRA and CDR2 is YSYEKL. As to treatment: randomized to nivolumab then ipilimumab (arm A) or the reverse (arm B). DNA-damaging chemotherapy had not been given to any patient beforehand. The V call is TRBV4-1, the J call TRBJ2-3, with a tentative D call TRBD1 (6 bases). The sequencing used CD8+ T cells sorted from blood (inferred from file names), collected from a patient given nivolumab and ipilimumab in sequence. The sequence came from a human donor with melanoma. The CDR3 DNA is TGCGCCAGCAGCCAAGTCCAGGGGACAGATACGCAGTATTTT. It yields the protein CASSQVQGTDTQYF.